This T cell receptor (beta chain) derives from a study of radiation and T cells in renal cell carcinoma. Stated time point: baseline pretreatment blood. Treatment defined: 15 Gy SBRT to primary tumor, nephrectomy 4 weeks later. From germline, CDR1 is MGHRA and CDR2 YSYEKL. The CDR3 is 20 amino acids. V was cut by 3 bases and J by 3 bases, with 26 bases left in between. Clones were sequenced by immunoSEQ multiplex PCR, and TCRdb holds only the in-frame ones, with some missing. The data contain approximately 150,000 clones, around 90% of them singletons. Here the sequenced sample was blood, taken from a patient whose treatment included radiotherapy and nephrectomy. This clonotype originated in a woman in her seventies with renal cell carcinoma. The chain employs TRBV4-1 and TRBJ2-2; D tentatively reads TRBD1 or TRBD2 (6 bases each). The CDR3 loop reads CASSHSLPRIGGRDTGELFF. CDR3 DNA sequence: TGCGCCAGCAGCCACTCTCTCCCCCGCATAGGGGGGCGAGACACCGGGGAGCTGTTTTTT.